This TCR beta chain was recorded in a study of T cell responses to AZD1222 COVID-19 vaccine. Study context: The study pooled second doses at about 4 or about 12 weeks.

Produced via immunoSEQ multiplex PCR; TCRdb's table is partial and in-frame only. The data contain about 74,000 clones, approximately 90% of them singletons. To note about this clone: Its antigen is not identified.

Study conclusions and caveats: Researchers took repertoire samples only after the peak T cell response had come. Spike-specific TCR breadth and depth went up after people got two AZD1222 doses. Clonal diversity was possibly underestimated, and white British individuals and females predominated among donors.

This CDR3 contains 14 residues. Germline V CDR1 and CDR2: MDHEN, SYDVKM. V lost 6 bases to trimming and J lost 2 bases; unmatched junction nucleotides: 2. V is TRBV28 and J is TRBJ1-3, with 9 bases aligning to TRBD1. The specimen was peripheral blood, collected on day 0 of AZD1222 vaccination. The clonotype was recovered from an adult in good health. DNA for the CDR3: TGTGCCAGCAGGTACAGGGGGCCTGGAAACACCATATATTTT. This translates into CASRYRGPGNTIYF.